These T cell receptor beta chains were read from a single sample in a study of T cell repertoires in cytomegalovirus infection. TCRdb reanalysed the reads using MiXCR and keeps one entry per CDR3 protein. The sample holds approximately 630,000 distinct CDR3 sequences, roughly 24% seen once. The source material was CD8+ T cells from PBMCs. The receptors stem from a human donor in good health (CMV status not recorded). Some clones in this sample may be carry-over from other donors' samples. Both conserved end residues are trimmed from each CDR3. Each record gives: V gene, J gene, CDR3 protein.

v_call: TRBV5-4; j_call: TRBJ1-3; cdr3_aa: ASSLRGTERSGNTIY
v_call: TRBV4-1; j_call: TRBJ1-1; cdr3_aa: ATRTGMENTEAF
v_call: TRBV12-5; j_call: TRBJ2-3; cdr3_aa: ASGRTSTDTQY
v_call: TRBV10-3; j_call: TRBJ1-2; cdr3_aa: AISESKEGRSNYGYT
v_call: TRBV28; j_call: TRBJ2-3; cdr3_aa: ASSFGFTDTQY
v_call: TRBV2; j_call: TRBJ1-4; cdr3_aa: ASSEEGGQGFFANEKLF
v_call: TRBV6-1; j_call: TRBJ1-1; cdr3_aa: ASSLRWNTEAF
v_call: TRBV20-1; j_call: TRBJ2-5; cdr3_aa: SARRDKGRTQY
v_call: TRBV5-6; j_call: TRBJ1-6; cdr3_aa: ASSFYRDNSPLH
v_call: TRBV5-1; j_call: TRBJ1-2; cdr3_aa: ASRLSRDSYGYT
v_call: TRBV15; j_call: TRBJ2-1; cdr3_aa: ATSTHDFDNVDNEQF
v_call: TRBV6-5; j_call: TRBJ2-1; cdr3_aa: ASSFGSGQGASEQF
v_call: TRBV7-8; j_call: TRBJ2-1; cdr3_aa: ASSGDRGYLEQF
v_call: TRBV7-6; j_call: TRBJ1-5; cdr3_aa: ASSSRQGNNQPQH
v_call: TRBV6-5; j_call: TRBJ2-1; cdr3_aa: ASSYSKQGGSYNEQF
v_call: TRBV4-2; j_call: TRBJ1-4; cdr3_aa: ASSQGTDVTPTNEKLF
v_call: TRBV20-1; j_call: TRBJ2-1; cdr3_aa: SAGEASYNEQF
v_call: TRBV7-6; j_call: TRBJ1-1; cdr3_aa: ASSPLGQGAF
v_call: TRBV6-1; j_call: TRBJ1-4; cdr3_aa: ASKDVNEKLF
v_call: TRBV11-1; j_call: TRBJ1-1; cdr3_aa: ASSPVTLFVEEAF
v_call: TRBV7-8; j_call: TRBJ2-5; cdr3_aa: ASSVGRGGYQETQY
v_call: TRBV7-2; j_call: TRBJ2-6; cdr3_aa: ASSLGERIFSGANVLT
v_call: TRBV29-1; j_call: TRBJ2-7; cdr3_aa: SVSRQGSDEQY
v_call: TRBV7-9; j_call: TRBJ2-1; cdr3_aa: ASSLAGLDAYNEQF
v_call: TRBV6-2/TRBV6-3; j_call: TRBJ2-2; cdr3_aa: ASEIPGELF
v_call: TRBV7-2; j_call: TRBJ1-1; cdr3_aa: ASSLRRRQGDTEAF
v_call: TRBV19; j_call: TRBJ2-3; cdr3_aa: ASSTLDRASTDTQY
v_call: TRBV20-1; j_call: TRBJ1-2; cdr3_aa: SANDGTGPNYGYT
v_call: TRBV29-1; j_call: TRBJ1-4; cdr3_aa: SVEKGPTNEKLF
v_call: TRBV4-3; j_call: TRBJ2-5; cdr3_aa: ASSPERRTERTRTQY
v_call: TRBV7-6; j_call: TRBJ2-1; cdr3_aa: ASSSPRTGHNEQF